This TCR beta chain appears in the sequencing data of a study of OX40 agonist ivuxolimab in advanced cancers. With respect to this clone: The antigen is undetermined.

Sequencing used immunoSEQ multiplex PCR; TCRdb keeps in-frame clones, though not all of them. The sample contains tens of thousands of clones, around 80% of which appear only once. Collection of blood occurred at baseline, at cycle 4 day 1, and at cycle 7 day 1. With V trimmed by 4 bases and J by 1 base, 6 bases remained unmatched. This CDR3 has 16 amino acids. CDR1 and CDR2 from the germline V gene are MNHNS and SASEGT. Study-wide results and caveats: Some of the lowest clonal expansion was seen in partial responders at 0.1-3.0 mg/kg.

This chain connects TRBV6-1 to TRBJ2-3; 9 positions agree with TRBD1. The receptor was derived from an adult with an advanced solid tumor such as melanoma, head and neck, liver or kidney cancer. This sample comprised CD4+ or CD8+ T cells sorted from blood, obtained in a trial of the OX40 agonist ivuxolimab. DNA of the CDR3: TGTGCCAGCAGTGCTGACCGGGACAGGGGCACAGATACGCAGTATTTT. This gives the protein CASSADRDRGTDTQYF.